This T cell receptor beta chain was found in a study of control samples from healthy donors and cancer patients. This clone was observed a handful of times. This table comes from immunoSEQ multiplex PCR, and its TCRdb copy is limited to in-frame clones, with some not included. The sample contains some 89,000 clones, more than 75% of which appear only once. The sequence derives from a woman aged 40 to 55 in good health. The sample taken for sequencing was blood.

The CDR3 nucleotides are TGTGCCAGCAGCGGCGGACTAGCGGGGGTCCATAGCTCCTACAATGAGCAGTTCTTC. It translates to CASSGGLAGVHSSYNEQFF. This chain connects TRBV9 to TRBJ2-1; TRBD2 matches 13 bases. Germline V gene sequence: CDR1 SGDLS, CDR2 YYNGEE. Unmatched junction bases numbered 9, after V lost 3 bases and J lost 0 bases. This CDR3 region has 19 residues.